A single sample gave rise to the 21 T cell receptor beta chains below, sequenced in a study of T cell repertoires in cytomegalovirus infection. These receptors lack a known antigen. Each CDR3 protein is one row after TCRdb ran MiXCR on the reads. The sample includes some 270,000 distinct CDR3 sequences, roughly 21% of them seen just once. The sample consisted of cultured PBMCs, taken from culture after CMV antigen stimulation. These receptors originate from a human donor in good health (CMV status not recorded). Some clones in this sample may be carry-over from other donors' samples.

Points on this clonotype: This may be a read error, as it is one base from a much larger clone. The CDR3 DNA is TGTGCCAGCAGTTCCTCGGGGAAGGAGACCCAGTACTTC. The encoded protein is CASSSSGKETQYF. This chain connects TRBV28 to TRBJ2-5; D is possibly TRBD2 (5 bases). The CDR3 has 13 residues. Germline loops: CDR1 MDHEN, CDR2 SYDVKM. The germline V and J ends were trimmed by 4 bases and 5 bases, with 11 bases remaining between them.

This clonotype came up a few times. The chain couples TRBV18 to TRBJ2-1; 7 nucleotides match TRBD2. Germline V gene lookup returns CDR1 KGHSH and CDR2 LQKENI. The J segment lost 7 bases and the V segment lost 4 bases, leaving 13 bases of the junction unmatched. The CDR3 is made up of 16 amino acids. CDR3 residues: CASSLQGAGSGNEQFF. In nucleotides, the CDR3 is TGTGCCAGCTCACTTCAGGGAGCGGGATCCGGGAATGAGCAGTTCTTC.

With regard to this clonotype: With a much larger clone just one base away, this may be a read error. The conserved closing phenylalanine or tryptophan is absent in this CDR3, likely reflecting a read error. This chain joins TRBV7-2 and TRBJ2-1, with D perhaps TRBD2 (5 bases). In germline, CDR1 is SGHTA, CDR2 FQGNSA. V dropped 6 bases and J dropped 4 bases, with 7 bases sitting between them. This CDR3 spans 12 amino acids. The CDR3 sequence: CASSSGYNEQFL. The DNA for the CDR3 is TGTGCCAGCAGTTCGGGGTACAATGAGCAGTTCCTC.

This clonotype is deemed medium-sized (0.01 to 0.1%). J is TRBJ2-1 and V is TRBV7-2; D is ambiguous. The length of the CDR3 is 15 residues. The germline gives CDR1 SGHTA, CDR2 FQGNSA. Trimming stripped 5 bases from V and 3 bases from J, with 14 bases between. The CDR3 DNA follows: TGTGCCAGCAGCCCCCAACGCCAGAGCTACAATGAGCAGTTCTTC. Amino acid sequence: CASSPQRQSYNEQFF.

This clonotype has just a few counts. The chain employs TRBV19 and TRBJ2-1; D is uncertain. Germline CDR1 reads LNHDA; CDR2 reads SQIVND (reference sequence). V dropped 5 bases and J dropped 10 bases, with 12 bases sitting between them. The CDR3 spans 12 residues. This CDR3 is CASSWDVGEQFF. CDR3 sequence (DNA): TGTGCCAGTAGTTGGGATGTCGGGGAGCAGTTCTTC. The whole variable domain, filled in from reference TRBV19 and TRBJ2-1, reads DGGITQSPKYLFRKEGQNVTLSCEQNLNHDAMYWYRQDPGQGLRLIYYSQIVNDFQKGDIAEGYSVSREKKESFPLTVTSAQKNPTAFYLCASSWDVGEQFFGPGTRLTVL.

The chain joins TRBV11-3 to TRBJ2-2; D gene uncertain. Germline V gives CDR1 SGHNT, CDR2 YENEEA. The V and J ends lost 4 bases and 5 bases respectively, with 14 bases between them. The CDR3 spans 15 residues. Here the CDR3 reads CASSSGGIRTGELFF. As DNA, the CDR3 is TGTGCCAGCAGCTCTGGTGGTATTCGGACCGGGGAGCTGTTTTTT.

This rearrangement joins TRBV12-3 or TRBV12-4 to TRBJ2-2; tentatively, D is TRBD1 or TRBD2 (6 bases each). The CDR3 sequence is 15 residues long. Between the trimmed V and J ends, which lost 5 bases and 8 bases, there was a span of 18 bases. The CDR3: CASSPGLGGFGELFF. The CDR3 bases are TGTGCCAGCAGTCCGGGCCTAGGGGGGTTTGGGGAGCTGTTTTTT.

V and J are TRBV6-2 or TRBV6-3 and TRBJ2-7; 9 positions match TRBD2. This CDR3 has 15 amino acids. Looked up from germline, CDR1 is MNHEY and CDR2 is SVGEGT. J lost 0 bases, V lost 5 bases, and 5 bases had no gene match. CDR3 coding DNA: TGTGCCAGCAGTCGACTAGCGGATTTCTCCTACGAGCAGTACGTC. Residues: CASSRLADFSYEQYV.

This clonotype was seen a few times. The rearrangement links TRBV7-2 to TRBJ2-1, with 9 bases fitting TRBD1. The CDR3 is made up of 14 amino acids. Germline V CDR1 and CDR2: SGHTA, FQGNSA. V lost 7 bases to trimming and J lost 8 bases; unmatched junction nucleotides: 9. The CDR3 reads CASMVDRGSHEQFF. CDR3 coding DNA: TGTGCCAGCATGGTGGACAGGGGTTCCCATGAGCAGTTCTTC.

The rearrangement uses TRBV19 and TRBJ2-1; D is unclear. This CDR3 region has 12 residues. CDR1 is LNHDA, CDR2 SQIVND, per germline (reference sequence). V was clipped by 10 bases and J by 1 base, with 8 bases between them. The CDR3 reads CATEQSYNEQFF. The CDR3 nucleotides are TGTGCCACGGAGCAGTCCTACAATGAGCAGTTCTTC. Drawing the rest from reference TRBV19 and TRBJ2-1, the complete variable domain is DGGITQSPKYLFRKEGQNVTLSCEQNLNHDAMYWYRQDPGQGLRLIYYSQIVNDFQKGDIAEGYSVSREKKESFPLTVTSAQKNPTAFYLCATEQSYNEQFFGPGTRLTVL.

The rearrangement uses TRBV30 and TRBJ2-1, with TRBD2 identical over 7 bases. V was pared by 2 bases and J by 7 bases, with 8 bases of the junction left unmatched. Germline CDR1 reads GTSNPN; CDR2 reads SVGIG (reference sequence). The CDR3 extends over 14 amino acids. CDR3 amino acids: CAWSSGGSWNEQFF. For the CDR3, the DNA is TGTGCCTGGAGTTCGGGCGGGAGTTGGAATGAGCAGTTCTTC.

This clonotype was picked up many times. This chain links TRBV7-6 with TRBJ2-7, with D possibly matching TRBD1 (6 bases). The CDR3 is 13 amino acids. The V end lost 5 bases, the J end lost 2 bases, and 10 bases lay between the germline ends. Germline-derived CDR1 and CDR2 are SGHVS and FNYEAQ. The CDR3 spells CASSLDRAYEQYV. The CDR3 bases are TGTGCCAGCAGCCTGGACAGAGCCTACGAGCAGTACGTC.

This clonotype has a count of ten or more. The chain employs TRBV27 and TRBJ2-2; D remains ambiguous. This CDR3 is 14 amino acids long. CDR1 and CDR2 (germline): MNHEY, SMNVEV (reference sequence). Trimming left V 3 bases short and J 1 base short, with 6 bases between. CDR3 region: CASSLSVNTGELFF. The CDR3 nucleotides read TGTGCCAGCAGTTTGTCCGTGAACACCGGGGAGCTGTTTTTT.

The chain links TRBV5-6 to TRBJ1-5; 9 nucleotides line up with TRBD1. The germline V gene has CDR1 SGHDT and CDR2 YYEEEE. The CDR3 contains 17 residues. V gave up 3 bases and J gave up 1 base; unmatched junction bases: 8. CDR3 in amino acids: CASSYTTGGRSNQPQHF. CDR3 bases: TGTGCCAGCAGCTACACCACAGGGGGCCGGAGCAATCAGCCCCAGCATTTT.

The chain uses TRBV18 and TRBJ1-2; D ambiguous. This CDR3 is 13 amino acids long. Trimming took off 2 bases at V and 2 bases at J, with 6 bases between the two ends. Germline values: CDR1 KGHSH, CDR2 LQKENI. The CDR3 DNA follows: TGTGCCAGCTCACCAGAGGGAAACTATGGCTACACCTTC. Its protein product is CASSPEGNYGYTF.

This clonotype was found a few times. This chain links TRBV6-2 or TRBV6-3 with TRBJ2-1, with 10 bases aligning to TRBD2. V shed 8 bases, J shed 8 bases, and the junction held 9 bases outside the gene matches. The CDR3 extends over 14 amino acids. Per the germline V gene, CDR1 is MNHEY and CDR2 is SVGEGT. The CDR3 DNA follows: TGTGCCAGCGCCACTAGCGGGGAGAGCGATGAGCAGTTCTTC. It is translated as CASATSGESDEQFF.

Ten or more counts support this clonotype. The chain uses TRBV6-1 and TRBJ2-2; 7 nucleotides agree with TRBD2. Losses at the gene ends were 6 bases for V and 5 bases for J; bases not matched to a gene: 6. The CDR3 consists of 14 residues. The V gene's germline CDR1 is MNHNS and CDR2 SASEGT. CDR3 coding DNA: TGTGCCAGCAGACTCGCGGGAGAAACCGGGGAGCTGTTTTTT. Protein sequence: CASRLAGETGELFF.

This clonotype was found a few times. The chain uses TRBV6-5 and TRBJ2-7; TRBD1 matches 7 bases. Per germline, CDR1 MNHEY and CDR2 SVGAGI. After removal of 6 bases from V and 5 bases from J, the junction contained 4 bases not matched to a gene. The CDR3 loop spans 12 amino acids. DNA for the CDR3: TGTGCCAGCAGCAAGGACAGGCACGAGCAGTACTTC. It encodes CASSKDRHEQYF.

The rearrangement uses TRBV19 and TRBJ2-1; 9 nucleotides agree with TRBD2. The J segment lost 5 bases and the V segment lost 5 bases, leaving 4 bases of the junction unmatched. This CDR3 has 14 amino acids. Germline V gene sequence: CDR1 LNHDA, CDR2 SQIVND (reference sequence). CDR3 region: CASSVAGAHNEQFF. CDR3 sequence (DNA): TGTGCCAGTAGTGTAGCGGGAGCCCACAATGAGCAGTTCTTC.

On this clonotype: One base away lies a much larger clone, so this may be a sequencing read error. This chain uses TRBV10-3 with TRBJ2-3, with 7 bases aligning to TRBD2. Germline CDR1 ENHRY, CDR2 SYGVKD. The V segment lost 11 bases and the J segment 9 bases; nucleotides outside the gene matches: 17. This CDR3 comprises 14 residues. CDR3 protein: CASGTTLQIETQYF. The CDR3 nucleotides read TGTGCCTCCGGGACTACCCTACAGATCGAAACGCAGTATTTT.

This chain connects TRBV5-5 to TRBJ2-1; 8 bases map to TRBD2. Trimming cost V 2 bases and J 4 bases; bases outside gene matches: 8. Looked up from germline, CDR1 is SGHKS and CDR2 is YYEKEE (reference sequence). This CDR3 has 16 amino acids. The CDR3 reads CASSLLTGLVYNEQFF. The CDR3 DNA sequence: TGTGCCAGCAGCTTATTAACGGGACTAGTGTACAATGAGCAGTTCTTC.